These 12 T cell receptor beta chains originate from one sample sequenced in a study of T cell changes during pregnancy in multiple sclerosis. Assay used: immunoSEQ multiplex PCR; TCRdb lists only in-frame clones, some missing. Of nearly 110,000 clones in the sample, roughly 92% are singletons; the top ten hold roughly 1.5%. Specimen: peripheral blood, collected after pregnancy. The receptor source for this set is a female donor with multiple sclerosis, enrolled in a pregnancy study.

The chain employs TRBV29-1 and TRBJ1-1; D unclear. The CDR3 contains 12 residues. Germline V gives CDR1 SQVTM, CDR2 ANQGSEA. The V gene lost 3 bases and the J gene lost 0 bases, with 5 bases spanning the gap. The CDR3 nucleotides are TGCAGCGTTGATGGCCTGAACACTGAAGCTTTCTTT. This codes for CSVDGLNTEAFF.

The chain links TRBV25-1 to TRBJ2-7; possible D gene TRBD2, 6 bases. The CDR3 has 14 residues. Trimming removed 2 bases from V and 7 bases from J, with 15 bases in between. CDR1 is MGHDK, CDR2 SYGVNS, per germline. The CDR3 DNA reads TGTGCCAGCAGTGAAGGTCCGAGAGGAGGGGAGCAGTACTTC. As protein: CASSEGPRGGEQYF.

The gene calls are TRBV19 and TRBJ2-3; 10 positions match TRBD1. The V segment lost 5 bases and the J segment 4 bases; nucleotides outside the gene matches: 9. Looked up from germline, CDR1 is LNHDA and CDR2 is SQIVND (reference sequence). The CDR3 sequence is 16 residues long. The CDR3 coding sequence is TGTGCCAGTAGTCAACACTGGACAGGGGGGGCAGATACGCAGTATTTT. Encoded protein: CASSQHWTGGADTQYF. Together with reference TRBV19 and TRBJ2-3, the CDR3 gives the full variable domain: DGGITQSPKYLFRKEGQNVTLSCEQNLNHDAMYWYRQDPGQGLRLIYYSQIVNDFQKGDIAEGYSVSREKKESFPLTVTSAQKNPTAFYLCASSQHWTGGADTQYFGPGTRLTVL.

The chain uses TRBV5-6 and TRBJ1-1; no clear D. Germline V gene lookup returns CDR1 SGHDT and CDR2 YYEEEE. Trimming took 6 bases from V and 0 from J, leaving 9 bases between them. This CDR3 spans 13 amino acids. For the CDR3, the DNA is TGTGCCAGCAACTTCTACTTGAACACTGAAGCTTTCTTT. The encoded protein is CASNFYLNTEAFF. Together with reference TRBV5-6 and TRBJ1-1, the CDR3 gives the full variable domain: DAGVTQSPTHLIKTRGQQVTLRCSPKSGHDTVSWYQQALGQGPQFIFQYYEEEERQRGNFPDRFSGHQFPNYSSELNVNALLLGDSALYLCASNFYLNTEAFFGQGTRLTVV.

DNA of the CDR3: TGTGCCAGCAGCCCCGGAACTACCCGTACAGATACGCAGTATTTT. Its translation is CASSPGTTRTDTQYF. The chain combines TRBV28 with TRBJ2-3, with D unresolved. Trimming left V 6 bases short and J 3 bases short, with 16 bases between. CDR1 is MDHEN, CDR2 SYDVKM, per germline. CDR3 length: 15 residues. Full variable domain (missing parts from reference TRBV28 and TRBJ2-3): DVKVTQSSRYLVKRTGEKVFLECVQDMDHENMFWYRQDPGLGLRLIYFSYDVKMKEKGDIPEGYSVSREKKERFSLILESASTNQTSMYLCASSPGTTRTDTQYFGPGTRLTVL.

This sequence joins TRBV5-4 and TRBJ2-7; unclear D gene. V was cut by 1 base and J by 5 bases, with 10 bases left in between. The germline CDR1 and CDR2 sequences are SGHNT and YYREEE (reference sequence). The CDR3 is 13 amino acids. The CDR3 region has the DNA TGTGCCAGCAGCTTGACGGGTTACGACGAGCAGTACTTC. This gives the protein CASSLTGYDEQYF.

The V gene is TRBV5-6, the J gene TRBJ2-1; 11 nucleotides match TRBD2. The ends lost 4 bases at V and 6 bases at J; junction bases unmatched: 6. This CDR3 has 15 residues. Germline CDR1 is SGHDT and CDR2 is YYEEEE. The CDR3 bases are TGTGCCAGCAGCCGCGGACTAGCGGGCCTCAATGAGCAGTTCTTC. Its protein is CASSRGLAGLNEQFF. Full variable domain (outside the CDR3, taken from reference TRBV5-6 and TRBJ2-1): DAGVTQSPTHLIKTRGQQVTLRCSPKSGHDTVSWYQQALGQGPQFIFQYYEEEERQRGNFPDRFSGHQFPNYSSELNVNALLLGDSALYLCASSRGLAGLNEQFFGPGTRLTVL.

The rearrangement links TRBV2 to TRBJ2-2; D is uncertain. The CDR3 is 15 residues long. The V and J ends lost 3 bases and 0 bases respectively, with 8 bases between them. Germline V CDR1 and CDR2: SNHLY, FYNNEI. CDR3 residues: CASSEVRANTGELFF. The CDR3 nucleotides read TGTGCCAGCAGTGAGGTTCGGGCGAACACCGGGGAGCTGTTTTTT.

The V gene is TRBV30, the J gene TRBJ2-2; D is uncertain. From germline, CDR1 is GTSNPN and CDR2 SVGIG (reference sequence). The CDR3 spans 11 residues. Trimming left V 4 bases short and J 8 bases short, with 8 bases between. This CDR3 is CAWNEEGELFF. The DNA of the CDR3 is TGTGCCTGGAACGAGGAGGGGGAGCTGTTTTTT.

The rearrangement joins TRBV6-6 to TRBJ1-5, with unresolved D. The CDR3 is 14 residues long. V lost 1 base and J 5 bases, leaving 9 bases between the germline ends. The germline V gene encodes CDR1 MNHNY and CDR2 SVGAGI (reference sequence). CDR3 in amino acids: CASSYWAHDQPQHF. The DNA of the CDR3 is TGTGCCAGCAGTTACTGGGCACATGATCAGCCCCAGCATTTT.

J is TRBJ2-7 and V is TRBV19; 7 nucleotides line up with TRBD1. The CDR3 contains 15 residues. J was trimmed by 3 bases and V by 4 bases; bases with no gene match: 9. CDR1 is LNHDA, CDR2 SQIVND, per germline (reference sequence). The CDR3 spells CASSRQGNYYYEQYF. The CDR3 DNA follows: TGTGCCAGTAGTAGACAGGGAAACTACTACTACGAGCAGTACTTC.

V and J are TRBV11-3 and TRBJ2-5; D is ambiguous. V lost 5 bases and J 0 bases, leaving 13 bases between the germline ends. The CDR3 runs to 15 residues. Germline V gives CDR1 SGHNT, CDR2 YENEEA. CDR3 sequence (DNA): TGTGCCAGCAGCCCCCCTGACTCCCACCAAGAGACCCAGTACTTC. Residues: CASSPPDSHQETQYF.